This TCR beta chain was captured in a study of sequential checkpoint blockade in melanoma. Study as a whole: After both sequences, patients received maintenance nivolumab.

The table came from immunoSEQ multiplex PCR; TCRdb's copy has only in-frame clones and leaves some out. This sample has tens of thousands of clones; 85% to 90% occur once, and the top ten carry less than 15%. This CDR3 is built from 15 residues. Germline CDR1 SGDLS, CDR2 YYNGEE. Trimming stripped 4 bases from V and 8 bases from J, with 19 bases between. Described treatment: randomized to nivolumab then ipilimumab (arm A) or the reverse (arm B). None of the patients previously received DNA-damaging chemotherapy. Sorted cells were live CD3+CD8+, lacking CD19 and CD56, from PBMCs. The rearrangement links TRBV9 to TRBJ2-1; D is possibly TRBD2 (7 bases). The input for sequencing was CD8+ T cells sorted from blood (inferred from file names), taken from a patient given nivolumab and ipilimumab in sequence. This clonotype was sampled from a human donor with melanoma. The CDR3 DNA sequence: TGTGCCAGCAGCTCCCAGGGAGGGGGGTATCATGAGCAGTTCTTC. As protein: CASSSQGGGYHEQFF.